Below are 5 T cell receptor beta chains sequenced from a single sample in a study of T cell responses to AZD1222 COVID-19 vaccine. Some clones are missing from TCRdb's copy, which holds only in-frame ones; the method was immunoSEQ multiplex PCR. The data show 100,000 to 130,000 clones, with 70% to 90% seen just once and approximately 4.8% held by the top ten. Sequencing was performed on peripheral blood, taken 28 days after the second AZD1222 dose. These TCRs come from an adult who received the AZD1222 COVID-19 vaccine.

This chain joins TRBV5-5 and TRBJ1-1; D is unresolved. Germline V gene sequence: CDR1 SGHKS, CDR2 YYEKEE (reference sequence). V shed 1 base and J shed 1 base, with 11 bases lying between them. The CDR3 has 15 amino acids. The CDR3 loop reads CASSLMLGANTEAFF. Written as DNA, the CDR3 is TGTGCCAGCAGCTTGATGCTTGGAGCGAACACTGAAGCTTTCTTT.

Here the CDR3 DNA reads TGCGCCAGCAGCACGCCCCCGGGACAGGGGGCCGGTGAGCAGTTCTTC. This gives the protein CASSTPPGQGAGEQFF. This chain uses TRBV4-3 with TRBJ2-1, with 12 bases lining up with TRBD1. Germline-derived CDR1 and CDR2 are LGHNA and YSLEER. V shed 5 bases, J shed 9 bases, and the junction held 11 bases outside the gene matches. The CDR3 runs 16 residues.

This chain links TRBV6-5 with TRBJ2-1; D might be TRBD2 (5 bases). V was cut by 5 bases and J by 1 base, with 12 bases left in between. There are 15 residues in the CDR3. Looked up from germline, CDR1 is MNHEY and CDR2 is SVGAGI. CDR3 in DNA: TGTGCCAGCAGTCCGAATAGCGTTTCCTACAATGAGCAGTTCTTC. It translates to CASSPNSVSYNEQFF.

This sequence joins TRBV18 and TRBJ1-2; possibly TRBD1 for D (6 bases). V lost 0 bases and J 6 bases, leaving 17 bases between the germline ends. From germline, CDR1 is KGHSH and CDR2 LQKENI. The CDR3 runs to 16 residues. The CDR3 DNA sequence: TGTGCCAGCTCACCACCCCAGGGGCGCCCTTTCGATGGCTACACCTTC. Translated: CASSPPQGRPFDGYTF.

J is TRBJ1-2 and V is TRBV7-8; 9 bases agree with TRBD1. This CDR3 has 15 residues. J lost 2 bases, V lost 5 bases, and 6 bases had no gene match. Germline V gene sequence: CDR1 SGHVS, CDR2 FQNEAQ. The CDR3 is CASSPPGTGNYGYTF. In DNA form, the CDR3 reads TGTGCCAGCAGCCCCCCCGGGACAGGGAACTATGGCTACACCTTC.